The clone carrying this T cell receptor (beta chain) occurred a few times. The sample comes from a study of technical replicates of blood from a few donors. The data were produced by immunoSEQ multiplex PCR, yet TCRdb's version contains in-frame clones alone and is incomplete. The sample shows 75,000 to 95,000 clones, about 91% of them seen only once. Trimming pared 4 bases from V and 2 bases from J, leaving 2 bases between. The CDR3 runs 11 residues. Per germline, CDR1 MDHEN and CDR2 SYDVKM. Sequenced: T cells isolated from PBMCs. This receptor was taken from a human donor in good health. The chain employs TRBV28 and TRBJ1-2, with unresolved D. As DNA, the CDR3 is TGTGCCAGCAGTTCGAACTATGGCTACACCTTC. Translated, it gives CASSSNYGYTF.